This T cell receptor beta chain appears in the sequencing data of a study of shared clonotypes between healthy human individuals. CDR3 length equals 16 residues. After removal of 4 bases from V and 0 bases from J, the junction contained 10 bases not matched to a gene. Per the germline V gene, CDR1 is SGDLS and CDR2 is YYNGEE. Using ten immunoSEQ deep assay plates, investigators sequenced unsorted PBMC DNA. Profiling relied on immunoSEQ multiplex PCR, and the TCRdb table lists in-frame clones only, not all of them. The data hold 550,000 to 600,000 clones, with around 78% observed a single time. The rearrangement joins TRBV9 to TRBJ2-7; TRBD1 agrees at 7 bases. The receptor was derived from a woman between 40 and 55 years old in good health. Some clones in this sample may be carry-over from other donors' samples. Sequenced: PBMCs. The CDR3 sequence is CASSPFQGQSSYEQYF. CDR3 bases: TGTGCCAGCAGCCCCTTCCAGGGACAGAGCTCCTACGAGCAGTACTTC.